The next 21 T cell receptor beta chains were all read from a single sample in a study of blood T cell repertoires in COVID-19. Some clones are missing from TCRdb's copy, which holds only in-frame ones; the method was immunoSEQ multiplex PCR. The table has 450,000 or so clones, less than 95% seen once. Sequenced: PBMCs or T cells enriched from blood (not recorded which). These receptors all stem from a man aged 18-30 years who had recovered from COVID-19.

The rearrangement joins TRBV7-3 to TRBJ2-2; 7 bases match TRBD2. The CDR3 spans 16 residues. After removal of 0 bases from V and 1 base from J, the junction contained 2 bases not matched to a gene. The germline V gene has CDR1 SGHTA and CDR2 FQGTGA. DNA of the CDR3: TGTGCCAGCAGCTTAACTCCGGGAGGGAACACCGGGGAGCTGTTTTTT. Translation gives CASSLTPGGNTGELFF.

The V and J genes are TRBV21-1 and TRBJ2-7; TRBD1 is taken as the D call from the table, unchecked against the DNA. TRBV21-1 is noted as a pseudogene. The CDR3 totals 20 residues. The CDR3 region has the DNA TGTGCCAGCAGCTTTTTTGGAGGACAGGGTTGGCCGTGGAGCTCCTACGAGCAGTACTTC. Translation: CASSFFGGQGWPWSSYEQYF.

V and J are TRBV7-2 and TRBJ1-2; 9 nucleotides match TRBD1. V lost 1 base to trimming and J lost 6 bases; unmatched junction nucleotides: 9. The germline V gene has CDR1 SGHTA and CDR2 FQGNSA. This CDR3 region has 16 residues. The CDR3 DNA sequence: TGTGCCAGCAGCTTAGATCTGGGGACAGGGAAAGATGGCTACACCTTC. Amino acids: CASSLDLGTGKDGYTF. The full variable domain, completed using reference TRBV7-2 and TRBJ1-2, is GAGVSQSPSNKVTEKGKDVELRCDPISGHTALYWYRQSLGQGLEFLIYFQGNSAPDKSGLPSDRFSAERTGGSVSTLTIQRTQQEDSAVYLCASSLDLGTGKDGYTFGSGTRLTVV.

CDR3 coding DNA: TGCGCCAGCAGCTTGACTAGCGGGGGCCCTCTAGAGCAGTACTTC. Its translation: CASSLTSGGPLEQYF. J is TRBJ2-7 and V is TRBV5-1; TRBD2 aligns across 11 bases. J gave up 7 bases and V 1 base, and 7 bases lay outside the gene matches. The CDR3 covers 15 residues. Germline V gene data show CDR1 as SGHRS and CDR2 as YFSETQ. Full variable domain (remainder filled in from reference TRBV5-1 and TRBJ2-7): KAGVTQTPRYLIKTRGQQVTLSCSPISGHRSVSWYQQTPGQGLQFLFEYFSETQRNKGNFPGRFSGRQFSNSRSEMNVSTLELGDSALYLCASSLTSGGPLEQYFGPGTRLTVT.

The V gene is TRBV5-1, the J gene TRBJ1-2, with D possibly matching TRBD1 (6 bases). V was clipped by 4 bases and J by 2 bases, with 15 bases between them. Per the germline V gene, CDR1 is SGHRS and CDR2 is YFSETQ. This CDR3 is built from 15 residues. The CDR3 sequence is CASSLYPTGNYGYTF. Here the CDR3 DNA reads TGCGCCAGCAGCCTATATCCAACAGGGAACTATGGCTACACCTTC.

This sequence joins TRBV30 and TRBJ2-5, with D possibly being TRBD2 (5 bases). Germline V gene data show CDR1 as GTSNPN and CDR2 as SVGIG (reference sequence). With 2 bases removed from V and 4 bases from J, the gap between germline ends came to 11 bases. The CDR3 loop spans 13 amino acids. CDR3 loop: CAWSTRAGETQYF. CDR3 bases: TGTGCCTGGAGTACACGGGCGGGAGAGACCCAGTACTTC.

V is TRBV5-1 and J is TRBJ1-1; D unresolved. The germline V gene encodes CDR1 SGHRS and CDR2 YFSETQ. The CDR3 is 14 amino acids. With 1 base removed from V and 1 base from J, the gap between germline ends came to 8 bases. The CDR3 nucleotides read TGCGCCAGCAGCTTGCAAACTGGGAACACTGAAGCTTTCTTT. Its translation is CASSLQTGNTEAFF.

The V call is TRBV2, the J call TRBJ1-1, with TRBD1 matching 9 bases. Trimming removed 3 bases from V and 3 bases from J; junction bases left unmatched: 5. This CDR3 region has 15 residues. Germline V gene lookup returns CDR1 SNHLY and CDR2 FYNNEI. Written as DNA, the CDR3 is TGTGCCAGCAGTGATGGACAGGGGTGGGACACTGAAGCTTTCTTT. Translating it yields CASSDGQGWDTEAFF.

The rearrangement uses TRBV28 and TRBJ1-2; D gene uncertain. The CDR3 has 11 amino acids. CDR1 and CDR2 from the germline V gene are MDHEN and SYDVKM. Trimming cost V 10 bases and J 3 bases, with 9 bases left between them. In DNA, the CDR3 is TGTGCCACAGGAGGCGACTATGGCTACACCTTC. It yields the protein CATGGDYGYTF.

The J gene is TRBJ2-5, the V gene TRBV5-1; a possible D gene is TRBD1 (5 bases). Germline V gene sequence: CDR1 SGHRS, CDR2 YFSETQ. The germline V and J ends were trimmed by 0 bases and 7 bases, with 10 bases remaining between them. This CDR3 contains 13 residues. The CDR3 region has the DNA TGCGCCAGCAGCTTGGGGCAACAGGCGACCCAGTACTTC. This codes for CASSLGQQATQYF.

The genes are TRBV30 and TRBJ2-3; 7 bases fit TRBD2. In germline, CDR1 is GTSNPN, CDR2 SVGIG (reference sequence). The CDR3 sequence is 13 residues long. Trimming at V came to 5 bases and at J to 5 bases, leaving 7 bases not matched to a gene. The CDR3, as DNA: TGTGCCTGGGGTTGGCGGGGGAGAGATACGCAGTATTTT. Amino acid sequence: CAWGWRGRDTQYF.

Ten or more counts support this clone. The chain carries TRBV25-1 and TRBJ1-1, with D possibly matching TRBD1 (6 bases). The CDR3 is 17 residues long. In germline, CDR1 is MGHDK, CDR2 SYGVNS. V lost 0 bases and J 0 bases, leaving 14 bases between the germline ends. The DNA for the CDR3 is TGTGCCAGCAGTGAATACGGAAGCTCAGGGGTGAACACTGAAGCTTTCTTT. Protein sequence: CASSEYGSSGVNTEAFF.

This clone was detected only once. The chain joins TRBV9 to TRBJ1-1; D might be TRBD1 (5 bases). From germline, CDR1 is SGDLS and CDR2 YYNGEE. V was shortened by 0 bases and J by 11 bases, with 17 bases between the two germline ends. The CDR3 is made up of 14 amino acids. CDR3: CASSVDKGADDAFF. Here the CDR3 DNA reads TGTGCCAGCAGCGTAGATAAAGGGGCCGATGACGCTTTCTTT.

A remark on this clone: This specimen includes other DNA sequences encoding the same CDR3. The J gene is TRBJ2-7, the V gene TRBV30; TRBD1 aligns across 9 bases. V dropped 0 bases and J dropped 3; count of bases not matched to a gene: 3. The germline V gene encodes CDR1 GTSNPN and CDR2 SVGIG (reference sequence). The CDR3 loop spans 14 amino acids. The CDR3 loop is CAWSVGTGSYEQYF. The CDR3 DNA reads as TGTGCCTGGAGTGTAGGGACAGGGAGCTACGAGCAGTACTTC.

The V call is TRBV27, the J call TRBJ2-7; weak D call: TRBD2 (6 bases). CDR3 length equals 12 residues. Per germline, CDR1 MNHEY and CDR2 SMNVEV (reference sequence). The V gene lost 5 bases and the J gene lost 6 bases, with 11 bases spanning the gap. DNA of the CDR3: TGTGCCAGCAGTCCCGGGAGCGGCGAGCAGTACTTC. It encodes CASSPGSGEQYF.

CDR3 sequence: CASRDQGADYGYTF. CDR3 nucleotides: TGTGCCAGCAGGGACCAGGGGGCGGACTATGGCTACACCTTC. J is TRBJ1-2 and V is TRBV28; 8 bases line up with TRBD1. The CDR3 is made up of 14 amino acids. V was pared by 6 bases and J by 3 bases, with 6 bases of the junction left unmatched. Germline CDR1 and CDR2: MDHEN and SYDVKM.

This sequence joins TRBV6-4 and TRBJ2-2; 8 positions match TRBD2. The V and J ends lost 6 bases and 3 bases, in that order; junction bases with no gene match: 9. The CDR3 covers 16 residues. Germline V lookup: CDR1 MRHNA, CDR2 SNTAGT. Here the CDR3 DNA reads TGTGCCAGCAGACTCCCGGGACTAGGGGACACCGGGGAGCTGTTTTTT. It encodes CASRLPGLGDTGELFF.

The chain has TRBV9 and TRBJ2-2, with TRBD1 matching over 8 bases. The trim removed 2 bases at V and 7 bases at J, leaving 16 bases unmatched. Germline values: CDR1 SGDLS, CDR2 YYNGEE. The CDR3 is 18 residues long. The DNA for the CDR3 is TGTGCCAGCAGCGTGCAGGGGGCTGGATGGTCAACCGGCGGGGAGCTGTTTTTT. It is translated as CASSVQGAGWSTGGELFF.

V usage is TRBV2 and J usage is TRBJ2-3; D call uncertain. There are 12 residues in the CDR3. From germline, CDR1 is SNHLY and CDR2 FYNNEI. The V gene lost 1 base and the J gene lost 10 bases, with 9 bases spanning the gap. DNA of the CDR3: TGTGCCAGCAGTGAAGGTAGTAAATCGCAGTATTTT. It encodes CASSEGSKSQYF.

The CDR3 DNA follows: TGCGCCAGCAGCGCCGGACAGGGGGCCCGAGAAAAACTGTTTTTT. Protein: CASSAGQGAREKLFF. This chain joins TRBV5-1 and TRBJ1-4; 11 nucleotides line up with TRBD1. Trimming cost V 4 bases and J 8 bases; bases outside gene matches: 7. CDR1 is SGHRS and CDR2 is YFSETQ in the germline V gene. The CDR3 is made up of 15 amino acids.

V gene TRBV29-1 combines with J gene TRBJ1-1; D is unclear. Trimming stripped 2 bases from V and 0 bases from J, with 7 bases between. This CDR3 is 13 amino acids long. Germline assignment: CDR1 SQVTM and CDR2 ANQGSEA. As DNA, the CDR3 is TGCAGCGTTGAACCCATTTTGAACACTGAAGCTTTCTTT. It encodes CSVEPILNTEAFF.